The subject of this entry is one T cell receptor (beta chain). Its antigen is unknown. There are no base qualities to consult, and no much larger clone falls within one base. The sample originates from a study of blood T cell repertoires in COVID-19 (dated by TCRdb to 2018 to 2020). As for the study more broadly: Samples from collaborators originated in the United States, Italy and Spain and spanned both the acute and convalescent phases of COVID-19. The samples were drawn from the first 160 participants of the ongoing ImmuneRACE study and from 950 to 1,500 subjects provided by 6 global collaborators. The dataset comprised deeply sampled blood TCRbeta repertoires from subjects exposed to, actively infected with, or recovered from COVID-19. The prospective study material was composed of cDNA or gDNA derived from T cells, B-cell-depleted T cells, or PBMCs. A de-identified subject ID, COVID-19 status, age in years and sex were almost always included in the sample metadata. Where available, HLA class I and class II types were taken from metadata supplied by the sample provider and were not determined by assay-based typing. A freely available public database, intended as a resource for researchers studying the immune response to SARS-CoV-2, is where the repertoires were released.

Participants in the prospective study were aged about 18 to 95 years, lived in 20 to 30 United States geographic areas, and enrolled through a virtual design. In the prospective study, participants were assigned to cohorts based on the clinical history participants reported in a screening survey and a study questionnaire. Each participant in the prospective study had whole blood, serum and a nasopharyngeal or oropharyngeal swab collected by mobile phlebotomists. Over an approximately 2-month period, participants in the prospective study had the option of providing additional blood draws and questionnaires. Before DNA extraction, blood samples from the prospective study were shipped at room temperature or frozen. The study at large found these results: The quantity of clinical and demographic metadata differed by source and by participant and was supplied without curation.

There are 13 amino acids in the CDR3, from cysteine to phenylalanine inclusive. Of the read, only the CDR3 DNA is kept; its 39 bases are in frame from base 1. The germline V gene provides CDR1 MNHEY and CDR2 SVGAGI. V and J are trimmed by 7 bases and 6 bases, and the gene matches miss 6 bases of the junction. The immunoSEQ Assay, a bias-controlled multiplex PCR, was used to amplify TCRbeta CDR3 regions from genomic DNA. In the authors' own workflow: Nucleated cell counts per sample were estimated from amplification of reference gene primers within the assay. Sequence reads were collapsed and filtered to measure the absolute abundance of every unique TCRbeta CDR3 rearrangement. For each sample, productive Simpson clonality was calculated as the square root of Simpson's diversity index across productive rearrangements. Sourced from immuneACCESS, this table was stored by TCRdb with only in-frame sequences that have V and J called. A share of the clones is absent; for the studies checked, an unresolved V gene accounts for under half, and the remainder has no known explanation. V, J and clone size are those of that table, while D and trimming were read from the DNA. The sample table holds approximately 240,000 clones, of which around 85% were seen once. The top ten constitute 1.3% of the sample.

The specimen was PBMCs or T cells enriched from blood (not recorded which). The source of this sequence is a woman between 40 and 50 years old with acute COVID-19. The sequence links TRBV6-5 to TRBJ2-4; the central 7 bases match TRBD1. The CDR3 region reads CASKGQTSNIQYF. The DNA is as follows: TGTGCCAGCAAGGGACAGACTTCAAACATTCAGTACTTC.